One and the same sample provided the 2 T cell receptor beta chains below, sequenced in a study of CD8 T cells in Susac syndrome (dated by TCRdb to the late 2010s). Library preparation employed the immunoSEQ multiplex PCR assay. RNA was extracted with the RNeasy kit and about 0.5 to 1 ug was reverse transcribed using random hexamers. TCRdb ran its own pipeline on the public reads, namely fastp trimming at Q25 and MiXCR clone calling, and kept in-frame beta chains. Every CDR3 protein is listed once, alongside the most common genes and DNA of its rows. The sample table contains approximately 130,000 distinct CDR3 sequences; only one count was recorded for about 90% of them. The biggest ten clones account for around 0.24% of the sample. Sequences were obtained from CD8+ T cells from PBMCs. The receptors shown here come from a human donor with multiple sclerosis.

The rearrangement links TRBV2 to TRBJ1-1; D gene ambiguous. Per the germline V gene, CDR1 is SNHLY and CDR2 is FYNNEI. The CDR3 is 13 residues long. V lost 1 base and J 5 bases, leaving 8 bases between the germline ends. The CDR3 protein is CASSEGLWTEAFF. CDR3 DNA: TGTGCCAGCAGTGAAGGCCTTTGGACTGAAGCTTTCTTT.

V usage is TRBV24-1 and J usage is TRBJ2-7; TRBD2 is a possible D gene (5 bases). CDR3 length equals 13 residues. V was pared by 2 bases and J by 6 bases, with 10 bases between. Looked up from germline, CDR1 is KGHDR and CDR2 is SFDVKD. The CDR3 here is CATSDSGILEQYF. As DNA, the CDR3 is TGTGCCACCAGTGATTCGGGAATCCTCGAGCAGTACTTC.